Sequencing of this T cell receptor beta chain was carried out in a study of cytomegalovirus exposure and HLA in healthy donors. Those who donated were healthy bone marrow donors. This clone was picked up one time. The antigen is undetermined. The study's findings and limits: The number of N-insertions in an Asian-associated ancestry cluster was reportedly below the 666-donor mean in a later analysis. An analysis was carried out at a later point. It showed that HLA-associated TCR beta chains were more clonally expanded than equally common non-associated chains.

The germline CDR1 and CDR2 sequences are SGHRS and YFSETQ. This CDR3 has 13 residues. The V gene lost 4 bases and the J gene lost 5 bases, with 9 bases spanning the gap. Amplification used 60 Vbeta primers and 13 Jbeta primers. Measured with immunoSEQ multiplex PCR; TCRdb has only the in-frame clones, and not every one. The data show 100,000 to 150,000 clones, about 80% seen once. This receptor was taken from a young man in good health and CMV-seropositive. J is TRBJ1-4 and V is TRBV5-1; D is ambiguous. Sample: PBMCs. For the CDR3, the DNA is TGCGCCAGCAGCCGCGGGGAGAATGAAAAACTGTTTTTT. Its translation is CASSRGENEKLFF.